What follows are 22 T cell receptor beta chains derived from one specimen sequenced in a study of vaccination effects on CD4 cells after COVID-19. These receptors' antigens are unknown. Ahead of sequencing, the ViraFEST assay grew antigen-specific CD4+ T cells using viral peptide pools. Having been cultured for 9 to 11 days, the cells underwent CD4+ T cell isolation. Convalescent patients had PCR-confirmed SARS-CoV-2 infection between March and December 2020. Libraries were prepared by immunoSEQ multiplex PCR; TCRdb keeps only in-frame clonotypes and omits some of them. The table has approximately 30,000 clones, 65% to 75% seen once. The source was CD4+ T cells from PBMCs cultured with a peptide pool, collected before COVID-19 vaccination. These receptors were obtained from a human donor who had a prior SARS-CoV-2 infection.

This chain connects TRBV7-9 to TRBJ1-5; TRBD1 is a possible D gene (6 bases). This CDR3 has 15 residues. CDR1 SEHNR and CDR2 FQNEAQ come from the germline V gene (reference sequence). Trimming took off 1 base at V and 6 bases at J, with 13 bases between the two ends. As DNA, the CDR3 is TGTGCCAGCAGCTTAGAGGGGGGGGCCGGTCAGCCCCAGCATTTT. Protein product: CASSLEGGAGQPQHF.

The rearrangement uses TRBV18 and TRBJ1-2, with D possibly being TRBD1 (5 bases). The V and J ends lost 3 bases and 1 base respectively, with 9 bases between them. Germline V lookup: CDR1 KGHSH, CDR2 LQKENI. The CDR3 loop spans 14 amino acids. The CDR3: CASSPGTGNYGYTF. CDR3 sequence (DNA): TGTGCCAGCTCACCCGGGACGGGTAACTATGGCTACACCTTC.

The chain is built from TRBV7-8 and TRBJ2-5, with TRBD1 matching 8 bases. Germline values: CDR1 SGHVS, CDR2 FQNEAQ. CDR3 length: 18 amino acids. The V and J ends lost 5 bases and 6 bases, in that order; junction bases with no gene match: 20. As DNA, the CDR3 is TGTGCCAGCAGCGAACCCCCAGTGAGCAGGGGGCTTTTGAAGACCCAGTACTTC. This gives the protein CASSEPPVSRGLLKTQYF.

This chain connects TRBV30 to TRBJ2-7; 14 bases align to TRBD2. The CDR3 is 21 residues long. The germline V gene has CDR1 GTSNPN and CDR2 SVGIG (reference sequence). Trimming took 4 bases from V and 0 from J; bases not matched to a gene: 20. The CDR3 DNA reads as TGTGCCTGGACCACCAGGGGGCGACTAGCGGGAGGGAGAAACGACTCCTACGAGCAGTACTTC. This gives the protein CAWTTRGRLAGGRNDSYEQYF.

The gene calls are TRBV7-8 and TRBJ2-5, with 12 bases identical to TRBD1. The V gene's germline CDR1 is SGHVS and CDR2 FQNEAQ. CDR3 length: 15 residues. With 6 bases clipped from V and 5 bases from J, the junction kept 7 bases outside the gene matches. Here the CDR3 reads CASSYRDRGQETQYF. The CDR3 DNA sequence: TGTGCCAGCAGTTACCGGGACAGGGGGCAGGAGACCCAGTACTTC. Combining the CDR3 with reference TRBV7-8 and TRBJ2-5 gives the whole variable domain GAGVSQSPRYKVAKRGQDVALRCDPISGHVSLFWYQQALGQGPEFLTYFQNEAQLDKSGLPSDRFFAERPEGSVSTLKIQRTQQEDSAVYLCASSYRDRGQETQYFGPGTRLLVL.

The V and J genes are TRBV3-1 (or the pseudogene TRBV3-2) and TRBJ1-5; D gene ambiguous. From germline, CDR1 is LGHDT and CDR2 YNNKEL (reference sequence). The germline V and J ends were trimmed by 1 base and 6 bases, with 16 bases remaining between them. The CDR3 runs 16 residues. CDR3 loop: CASSQAGAGTTQPQHF. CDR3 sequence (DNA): TGTGCCAGCAGCCAAGCGGGCGCGGGAACAACTCAGCCCCAGCATTTT.

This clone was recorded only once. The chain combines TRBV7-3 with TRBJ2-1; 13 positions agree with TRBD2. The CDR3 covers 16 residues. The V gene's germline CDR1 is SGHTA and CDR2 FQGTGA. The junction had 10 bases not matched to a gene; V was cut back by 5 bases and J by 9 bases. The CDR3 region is CASSTRTSGSEVEQFF. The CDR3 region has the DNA TGTGCCAGCAGCACCAGGACTAGCGGGAGCGAGGTTGAGCAGTTCTTC.

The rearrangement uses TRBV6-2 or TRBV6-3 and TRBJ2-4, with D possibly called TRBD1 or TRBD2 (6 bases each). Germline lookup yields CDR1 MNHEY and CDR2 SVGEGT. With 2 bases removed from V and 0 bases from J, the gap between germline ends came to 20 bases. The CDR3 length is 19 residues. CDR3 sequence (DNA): TGTGCCAGCAGTTACGAGGTAGCGAGGGGGGCGGTAGCCAAAAACATTCAGTACTTC. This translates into CASSYEVARGAVAKNIQYF.

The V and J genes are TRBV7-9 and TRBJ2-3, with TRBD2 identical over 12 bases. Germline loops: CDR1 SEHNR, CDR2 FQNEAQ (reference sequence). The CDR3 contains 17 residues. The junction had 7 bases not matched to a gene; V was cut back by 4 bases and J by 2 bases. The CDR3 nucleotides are TGTGCCAGCAGCTCTCGGACTAGCGGGGACCTCACAGATACGCAGTATTTT. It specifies CASSSRTSGDLTDTQYF.

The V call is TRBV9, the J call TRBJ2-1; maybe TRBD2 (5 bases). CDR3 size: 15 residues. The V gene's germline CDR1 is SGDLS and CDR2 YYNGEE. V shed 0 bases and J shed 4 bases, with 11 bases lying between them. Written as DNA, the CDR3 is TGTGCCAGCAGCGTAGCCGTAGGCGGGTACAATGAGCAGTTCTTC. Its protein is CASSVAVGGYNEQFF.

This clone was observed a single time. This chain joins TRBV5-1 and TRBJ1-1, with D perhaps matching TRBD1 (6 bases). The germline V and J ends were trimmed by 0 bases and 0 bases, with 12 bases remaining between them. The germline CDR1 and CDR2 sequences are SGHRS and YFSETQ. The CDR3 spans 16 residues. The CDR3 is CASSLVQGGMNTEAFF. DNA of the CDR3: TGCGCCAGCAGCTTGGTACAGGGCGGGATGAACACTGAAGCTTTCTTT.

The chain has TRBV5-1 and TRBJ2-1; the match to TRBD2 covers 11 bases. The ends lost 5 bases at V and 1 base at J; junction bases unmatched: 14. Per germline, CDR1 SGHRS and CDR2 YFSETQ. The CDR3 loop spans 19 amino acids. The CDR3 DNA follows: TGCGCCAGCAGGAGAATAGCGGGAGGGCCGTCGAGGTCCTACAATGAGCAGTTCTTC. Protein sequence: CASRRIAGGPSRSYNEQFF.

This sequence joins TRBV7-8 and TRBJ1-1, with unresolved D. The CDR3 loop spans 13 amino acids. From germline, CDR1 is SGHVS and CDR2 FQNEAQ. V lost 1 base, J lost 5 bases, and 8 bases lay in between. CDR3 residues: CASSLEMGTEAFF. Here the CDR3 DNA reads TGTGCCAGCAGCTTAGAGATGGGGACTGAAGCTTTCTTT.

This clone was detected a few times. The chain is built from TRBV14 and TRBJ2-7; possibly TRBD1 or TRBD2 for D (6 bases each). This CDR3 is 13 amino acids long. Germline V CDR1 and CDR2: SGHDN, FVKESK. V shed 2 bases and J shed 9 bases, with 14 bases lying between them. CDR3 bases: TGTGCCAGCAGCCAATCGGGGGCATTACGGCAGTACTTC. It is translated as CASSQSGALRQYF.

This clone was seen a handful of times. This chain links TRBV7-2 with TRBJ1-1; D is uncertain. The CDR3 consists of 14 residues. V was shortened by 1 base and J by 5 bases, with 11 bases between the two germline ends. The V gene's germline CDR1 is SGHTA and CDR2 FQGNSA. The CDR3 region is CASSLGQRDTEAFF. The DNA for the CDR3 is TGTGCCAGCAGCTTAGGCCAGAGGGATACTGAAGCTTTCTTT.

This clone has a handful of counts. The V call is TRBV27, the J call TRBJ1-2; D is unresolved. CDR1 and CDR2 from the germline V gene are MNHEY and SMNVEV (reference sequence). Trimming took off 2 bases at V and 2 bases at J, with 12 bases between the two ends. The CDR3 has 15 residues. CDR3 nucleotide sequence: TGTGCCAGCAGTTTAAGAGGCCAGGTAAACTATGGCTACACCTTC. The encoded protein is CASSLRGQVNYGYTF.

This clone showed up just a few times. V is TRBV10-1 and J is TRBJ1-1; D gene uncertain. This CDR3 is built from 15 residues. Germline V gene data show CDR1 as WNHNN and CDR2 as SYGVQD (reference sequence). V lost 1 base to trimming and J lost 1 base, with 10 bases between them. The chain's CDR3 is CASSEYLEPNTEAFF. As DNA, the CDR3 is TGCGCCAGCAGTGAGTATCTGGAGCCGAACACTGAAGCTTTCTTT.

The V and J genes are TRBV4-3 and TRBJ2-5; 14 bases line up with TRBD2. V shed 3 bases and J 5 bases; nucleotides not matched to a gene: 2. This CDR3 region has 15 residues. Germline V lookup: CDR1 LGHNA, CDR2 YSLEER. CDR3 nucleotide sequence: TGCGCCAGCAGCCAGACTAGCGGGAGGGGGGAGACCCAGTACTTC. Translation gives CASSQTSGRGETQYF.

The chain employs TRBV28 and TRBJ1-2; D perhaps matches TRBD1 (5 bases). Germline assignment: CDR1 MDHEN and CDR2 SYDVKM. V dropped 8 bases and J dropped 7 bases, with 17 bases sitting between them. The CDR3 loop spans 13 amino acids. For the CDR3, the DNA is TGTGCCAGCGTCTTTGGGGGGTCGTCTGGCTACACCTTC. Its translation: CASVFGGSSGYTF.

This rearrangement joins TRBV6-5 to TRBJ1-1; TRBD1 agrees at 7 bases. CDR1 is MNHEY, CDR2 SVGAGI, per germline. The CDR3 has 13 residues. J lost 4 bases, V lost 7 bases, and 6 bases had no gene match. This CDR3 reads CASTRQGGTEAFF. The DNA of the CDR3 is TGTGCCAGCACTAGACAGGGAGGCACTGAAGCTTTCTTT.

CDR3 coding DNA: TGTGCCAGCAGTTTATTCTACCGGGACAACTTGTATGGCTACACCTTC. Translation: CASSLFYRDNLYGYTF. V usage is TRBV27 and J usage is TRBJ1-2; possibly TRBD1 for D (6 bases). V was cut by 1 base and J by 5 bases, with 17 bases left in between. The length of the CDR3 is 16 residues. The germline gives CDR1 MNHEY, CDR2 SMNVEV (reference sequence).

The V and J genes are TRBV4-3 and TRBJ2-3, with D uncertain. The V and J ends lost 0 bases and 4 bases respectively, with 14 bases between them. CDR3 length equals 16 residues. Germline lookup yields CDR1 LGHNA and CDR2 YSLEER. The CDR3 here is CASSQEIALDADTQYF. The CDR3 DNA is TGCGCCAGCAGCCAAGAGATAGCTTTGGATGCAGATACGCAGTATTTT.